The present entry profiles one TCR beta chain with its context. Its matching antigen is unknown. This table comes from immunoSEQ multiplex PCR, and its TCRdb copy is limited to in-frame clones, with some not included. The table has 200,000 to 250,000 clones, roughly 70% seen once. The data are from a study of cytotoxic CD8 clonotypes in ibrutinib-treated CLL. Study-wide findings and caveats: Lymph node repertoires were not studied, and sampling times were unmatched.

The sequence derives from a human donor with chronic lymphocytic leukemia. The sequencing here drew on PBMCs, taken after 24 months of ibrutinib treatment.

The CDR3 bases are TGTGCCATCAGTTCCTTTAGCGGGAGTAGCTCTGGGGCCAACGTCCTGACTTTC. Translated, it gives CAISSFSGSSSGANVLTF. This chain links TRBV10-3 with TRBJ2-6; 9 bases map to TRBD2. This CDR3 region has 18 residues. Germline V CDR1 and CDR2: ENHRY, SYGVKD. The trim removed 5 bases at V and 0 bases at J, leaving 8 bases unmatched.